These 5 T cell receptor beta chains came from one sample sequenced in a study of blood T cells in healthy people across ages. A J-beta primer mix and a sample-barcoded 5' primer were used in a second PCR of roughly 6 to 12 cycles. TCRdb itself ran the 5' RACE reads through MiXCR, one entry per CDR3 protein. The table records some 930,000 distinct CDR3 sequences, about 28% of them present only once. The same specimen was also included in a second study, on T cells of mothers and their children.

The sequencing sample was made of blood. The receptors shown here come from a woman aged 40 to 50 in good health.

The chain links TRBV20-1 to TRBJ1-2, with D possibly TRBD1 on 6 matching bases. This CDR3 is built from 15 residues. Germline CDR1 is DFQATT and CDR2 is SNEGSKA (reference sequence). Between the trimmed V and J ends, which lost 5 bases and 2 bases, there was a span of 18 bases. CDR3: CSAPLRGAQNYGYTF. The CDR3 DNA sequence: TGCAGTGCTCCGCTGCGGGGGGCGCAGAACTATGGCTACACCTTC.

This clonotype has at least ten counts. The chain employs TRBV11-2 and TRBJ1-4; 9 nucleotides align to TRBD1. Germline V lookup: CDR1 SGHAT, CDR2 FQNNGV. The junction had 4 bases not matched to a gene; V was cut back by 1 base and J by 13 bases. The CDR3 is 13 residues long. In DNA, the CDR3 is TGTGCCAGCAGCTTAGGTTCGGGACAGGGACTGTTTTTT. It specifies CASSLGSGQGLFF.

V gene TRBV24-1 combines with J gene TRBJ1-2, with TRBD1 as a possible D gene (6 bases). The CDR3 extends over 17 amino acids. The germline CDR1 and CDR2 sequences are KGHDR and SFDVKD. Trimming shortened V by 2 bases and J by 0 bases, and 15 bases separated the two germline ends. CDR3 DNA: TGTGCCACCAGTGATTCCTTCGGACAGAACTCTAACTATGGCTACACCTTC. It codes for CATSDSFGQNSNYGYTF.

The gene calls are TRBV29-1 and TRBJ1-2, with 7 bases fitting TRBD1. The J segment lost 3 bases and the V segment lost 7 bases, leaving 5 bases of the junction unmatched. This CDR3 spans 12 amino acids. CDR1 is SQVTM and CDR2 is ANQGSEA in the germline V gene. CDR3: CSGTQGDYGYTF. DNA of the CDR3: TGCAGCGGAACTCAGGGGGACTATGGCTACACCTTC.

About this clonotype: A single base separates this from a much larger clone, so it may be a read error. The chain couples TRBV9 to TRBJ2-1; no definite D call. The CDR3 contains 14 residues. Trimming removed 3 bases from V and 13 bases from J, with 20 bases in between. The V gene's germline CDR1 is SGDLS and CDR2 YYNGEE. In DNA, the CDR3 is TGTGCCAGCAGCGCCTGGGAAAAGGGTGAGACCCAGTTCTTC. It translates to CASSAWEKGETQFF.